The rows below give T cell receptor beta chains drawn from one sample of a study of blood T cell repertoires in COVID-19. Generated by immunoSEQ multiplex PCR, the TCRdb table keeps only in-frame clones and is missing some. The data show over 200,000 clones, approximately 84% seen once. The sequencing input was peripheral blood. The receptors were sampled from a woman over 75 with COVID-19, enrolled during active disease. CDR3s include the opening cysteine and the closing phenylalanine or tryptophan.

15,TRBJ1-2,TRBV4-1,CASSQPQGANYGYTF
15,TRBJ2-5,TRBV5-8,CASRPEGLRGETQYF
15,TRBJ1-2,TRBV5-1,CASSPRTGFLDGYTF
16,TRBJ2-2,TRBV5-1,CASSFRLAGSTGELFF
17,TRBJ2-2,TRBV4-1,CASSHVPGQGRTGELFF
15,TRBJ2-5,TRBV28,CASSVGTSVQETQYF
14,TRBJ2-1,TRBV19,CASSIPGDANEQFF
14,TRBJ1-5,TRBV6-5,CASSRGTGNQPQHF
14,TRBJ1-1,TRBV4-1,CASRTPGQLTEAFF
14,TRBJ2-4,TRBV5-1,CASSFGTEGDIQYF
16,TRBJ2-7,TRBV6-5,CASSSPRGRNDYEQYF
11,TRBJ1-1,TRBV3-1/TRBV3-2,CASSQRWAAFF
13,TRBJ1-2,TRBV28,CASSVSIEDGYTF
17,TRBJ2-1,TRBV7-3,CASSLKPTGGLYNEQFF
15,TRBJ1-5,TRBV2,CASSDGTTINQPQHF
14,TRBJ1-1,TRBV27,CASDLRGGGTEAFF
12,TRBJ1-4,TRBV12-3/TRBV12-4,CASSLNRQWVFF
15,TRBJ1-3,TRBV6-5,CASRWGRGSGNTIYF
15,TRBJ2-3,TRBV7-3,CASSSTSRITDTQYF
14,TRBJ2-2,TRBV2,CASRGTGGSGELFF
15,TRBJ1-4,TRBV15,CATSRQQGIGPKLFF
17,TRBJ1-4,TRBV3-1/TRBV3-2,CASSQEARYRQYEKLFF
16,TRBJ2-5,TRBV5-1,CASSFHSGGPQETQYF
16,TRBJ2-1,TRBV5-1,CASSETSGGSGNEQFF